A single sample gave rise to the 17 T cell receptor beta chains below, sequenced in a study of control samples from healthy donors and cancer patients. Here immunoSEQ multiplex PCR was the method, and the copy in TCRdb shows in-frame clones only, minus some. The sample has around 130,000 clones; approximately 91% are singletons. Sequenced input: blood. These receptors were taken from a man in his fifties in good health.

The chain is built from TRBV11-1 and TRBJ2-3; 8 nucleotides line up with TRBD1. The germline V gene encodes CDR1 SGHAT and CDR2 FQDESV (reference sequence). V gave up 5 bases and J gave up 4 bases; unmatched junction bases: 8. The CDR3 length is 15 residues. In DNA form, the CDR3 reads TGTGCCAGCAGCCCAGGACAGGGAATACCAGATACGCAGTATTTT. Amino acid sequence: CASSPGQGIPDTQYF.

V gene TRBV6-6 combines with J gene TRBJ2-7, with 8 bases that match TRBD1. J gave up 2 bases and V 5 bases, and 17 bases lay outside the gene matches. The CDR3 covers 18 residues. Germline loops: CDR1 MNHNY, CDR2 SVGAGI (reference sequence). The CDR3 spells CASSPPPLTGESTYEQYF. CDR3 DNA: TGTGCCAGCAGTCCTCCACCTCTGACAGGGGAAAGTACCTACGAGCAGTACTTC.

The chain uses TRBV2 and TRBJ1-1; D perhaps matches TRBD1 (5 bases). The CDR3 runs to 12 residues. V was trimmed by 8 bases and J by 3 bases, leaving 10 bases between them. The V gene's germline CDR1 is SNHLY and CDR2 FYNNEI. The CDR3 DNA is TGTGCCAGCTTCAGACAGTACACTGAAGCTTTCTTT. It is translated as CASFRQYTEAFF. Full variable domain (remainder filled in from reference TRBV2 and TRBJ1-1): EPEVTQTPSHQVTQMGQEVILRCVPISNHLYFYWYRQILGQKVEFLVSFYNNEISEKSEIFDDQFSVERPDGSNFTLKIRSTKLEDSAMYFCASFRQYTEAFFGQGTRLTVV.

This clone was seen once. V usage is TRBV19 and J usage is TRBJ1-4; D is possibly TRBD1 (6 bases). Per the germline V gene, CDR1 is LNHDA and CDR2 is SQIVND (reference sequence). This CDR3 has 17 residues. V was clipped by 1 base and J by 0 bases, with 12 bases between them. The DNA for the CDR3 is TGTGCCAGTAGTATAGGATCACGGGGGCCAACTAATGAAAAACTGTTTTTT. Its protein is CASSIGSRGPTNEKLFF.

The chain uses TRBV6-5 and TRBJ2-7; TRBD2 agrees at 8 bases. Trimming cost V 6 bases and J 0 bases; bases outside gene matches: 7. The CDR3 sequence is 15 residues long. CDR1 and CDR2 from the germline V gene are MNHEY and SVGAGI. In DNA form, the CDR3 reads TGTGCCAGCAGGACCCCAGCGGGGGCCTCCTACGAGCAGTACTTC. Its protein is CASRTPAGASYEQYF.

The chain recombines TRBV29-1 with TRBJ2-7; 7 bases fit TRBD2. J lost 1 base, V lost 3 bases, and 3 bases had no gene match. The CDR3 spans 13 residues. From germline, CDR1 is SQVTM and CDR2 ANQGSEA. The CDR3 DNA reads TGCAGCGTTGATGGGCGGGGGTCCTACGAGCAGTACTTC. This translates into CSVDGRGSYEQYF.

This clone was counted a few times. This chain uses TRBV29-1 with TRBJ2-6; TRBD1 is a possible D gene (6 bases). Trimming left V 6 bases short and J 4 bases short, with 7 bases between. Germline CDR1 is SQVTM and CDR2 is ANQGSEA. The CDR3 runs 12 residues. DNA for the CDR3: TGCAGCGTGGGGACAGGGGCCAACGTCCTGACTTTC. Protein sequence: CSVGTGANVLTF.

This clone was picked up one time. The rearrangement joins TRBV10-3 to TRBJ1-2; 7 bases line up with TRBD1. The length of the CDR3 is 12 residues. The V gene end was trimmed by 2 bases and the J gene end by 13 bases; junction bases not matched to a gene: 7. In germline, CDR1 is ENHRY, CDR2 SYGVKD. The DNA of the CDR3 is TGTGCCATCAGTGAGGAGAGGGGGCTCTCCACCTTC. Translating it yields CAISEERGLSTF.

This chain uses TRBV3-1 (or the pseudogene TRBV3-2) with TRBJ2-2, with 10 bases matching TRBD1. The germline V gene encodes CDR1 LGHDT and CDR2 YNNKEL (reference sequence). The V gene end was trimmed by 4 bases and the J gene end by 7 bases; junction bases not matched to a gene: 6. CDR3 length: 15 amino acids. The CDR3 loop reads CASSPGQGWDGELFF. The CDR3 DNA reads TGTGCCAGCAGCCCGGGACAGGGGTGGGACGGGGAGCTGTTTTTT.

The rearrangement joins TRBV28 to TRBJ1-4, with TRBD1 matching 9 bases. The CDR3 spans 16 residues. Germline loops: CDR1 MDHEN, CDR2 SYDVKM. After removal of 5 bases from V and 8 bases from J, the junction contained 12 bases not matched to a gene. The CDR3 is CASSPGTGFYQEKLFF. In nucleotides, the CDR3 is TGTGCCAGCAGTCCCGGGACAGGGTTTTATCAGGAAAAACTGTTTTTT.

This sequence joins TRBV2 and TRBJ1-5, with D hard to call. The CDR3 totals 15 residues. Per the germline V gene, CDR1 is SNHLY and CDR2 is FYNNEI. V was trimmed by 4 bases and J by 5 bases, leaving 15 bases between them. The CDR3: CASSVSQADHQPQHF. The CDR3 nucleotides are TGTGCCAGCAGTGTCTCGCAGGCCGACCATCAGCCCCAGCATTTT.

The chain carries TRBV3-1 (or the pseudogene TRBV3-2) and TRBJ2-2; no reliable D call. The CDR3 spans 15 residues. Per the germline V gene, CDR1 is LGHDT and CDR2 is YNNKEL (reference sequence). The V end lost 0 bases, the J end lost 6 bases, and 11 bases lay between the germline ends. CDR3 residues: CASSQEAWKSGELFF. In DNA, the CDR3 is TGTGCCAGCAGCCAAGAAGCCTGGAAGTCCGGGGAGCTGTTTTTT.

The genes are TRBV11-2 and TRBJ2-2, with D maybe TRBD1 (6 bases). The CDR3 has 16 residues. V lost 5 bases, J lost 6 bases, and 19 bases lay in between. Per the germline V gene, CDR1 is SGHAT and CDR2 is FQNNGV. The CDR3 DNA reads as TGTGCCAGCAGCCCCCTCAATTTCCGACAGGCCGGGGAGCTGTTTTTT. This translates into CASSPLNFRQAGELFF.

This chain joins TRBV6-6 and TRBJ1-3; no firm D call. The germline V and J ends were trimmed by 6 bases and 0 bases, with 15 bases remaining between them. The CDR3 is 16 residues long. CDR1 and CDR2 from the germline V gene are MNHNY and SVGAGI (reference sequence). The CDR3 region is CASSKRPGYSGNTIYF. In DNA form, the CDR3 reads TGTGCCAGCAGCAAACGACCAGGCTACTCTGGAAACACCATATATTTT.

V gene TRBV6-5 combines with J gene TRBJ1-1; D perhaps matches TRBD1 (5 bases). The V gene's germline CDR1 is MNHEY and CDR2 SVGAGI. The ends were cut back, 7 bases at V and 5 bases at J, with 20 bases in the middle. This CDR3 region has 15 residues. CDR3 protein: CASKTLTGAETEAFF. Written as DNA, the CDR3 is TGTGCCAGCAAAACCCTTACAGGAGCTGAAACTGAAGCTTTCTTT.

V usage is TRBV7-2 and J usage is TRBJ2-7; D may be TRBD1 (6 bases). This CDR3 region has 11 residues. V was shortened by 1 base and J by 9 bases, with 7 bases between the two germline ends. CDR1 and CDR2 (germline): SGHTA, FQGNSA. CDR3 bases: TGTGCCAGCAGCTTAGGAGGGGGGCAGTACTTC. It codes for CASSLGGGQYF. Variable domain in full (rest from reference TRBV7-2 and TRBJ2-7): GAGVSQSPSNKVTEKGKDVELRCDPISGHTALYWYRQSLGQGLEFLIYFQGNSAPDKSGLPSDRFSAERTGGSVSTLTIQRTQQEDSAVYLCASSLGGGQYFGPGTRLTVT.

The chain carries TRBV16 and TRBJ1-2; weak D call: TRBD1 (5 bases). The CDR3 is made up of 14 amino acids. Germline lookup yields CDR1 KGHSY and CDR2 FQNENV. The V end was cut by 3 bases, the J end by 5 bases, with 13 bases between. As DNA, the CDR3 is TGTGCCAGCAGCCAGCTTCCAGGGCGGTATGGCTACACCTTC. Its protein product is CASSQLPGRYGYTF.